These 5 T cell receptor beta chains were sequenced from one sample in a study of human T cells and chemical hapten exposure. Time point specified: patch test 2, 6 weeks after DPC sensitization. Treatment here: therapeutic diphenylcyclopropenone sensitization with weekly scalp DPC. TCRdb ran MiXCR on the RACE reads and lists one entry per CDR3 protein. The profile shows under 100,000 distinct CDR3 sequences, 9.5% to 13% of them singletons. The material was whole blood, obtained in connection with sensitization to the hapten diphenylcyclopropenone (DPC). The receptors derive from a woman under 40 with alopecia areata. Some clones in this sample may be carry-over from other donors' samples.

This rearrangement joins TRBV2 to TRBJ1-1; perhaps TRBD1 as D (5 bases). Per the germline V gene, CDR1 is SNHLY and CDR2 is FYNNEI. Trimming removed 6 bases at V and 3 bases at J, with 14 bases between. This CDR3 contains 14 residues. The DNA of the CDR3 is TGTGCCAGCAGGGAAATGGGACCGGACACTGAAGCTTTCTTT. This translates into CASREMGPDTEAFF.

In its sample, this clonotype was seen a few times. This sequence joins TRBV20-1 and TRBJ1-2; D ambiguous. The ends were cut back, 6 bases at V and 7 bases at J, with 6 bases in the middle. CDR3 length equals 9 residues. Germline assignment: CDR1 DFQATT and CDR2 SNEGSKA (reference sequence). The CDR3: CSATFGYTF. The CDR3 DNA is TGCAGTGCAACGTTTGGCTACACCTTC.

The rearrangement uses TRBV24-1 and TRBJ1-5, with D maybe TRBD1 (6 bases). CDR1 and CDR2 from the germline V gene are KGHDR and SFDVKD. The CDR3 runs 13 residues. Trimming cost V 10 bases and J 1 base, with 10 bases left between them. The CDR3 nucleotides are TGTGCCACTCAGGGGAACAGCAATCAGCCCCAGCATTTT. Encoded protein: CATQGNSNQPQHF.

The chain couples TRBV12-3 or TRBV12-4 to TRBJ2-7, with 11 bases identical to TRBD1. The V and J ends lost 6 bases and 7 bases, in that order; junction bases with no gene match: 14. The CDR3 totals 16 residues. CDR3 in amino acids: CASRWEGTGGLGEQYF. The CDR3 DNA follows: TGTGCCAGCAGATGGGAAGGGACAGGGGGTTTAGGGGAGCAGTACTTC.

This clonotype appeared many times. The genes are TRBV19 and TRBJ2-7, with 8 bases aligning to TRBD2. Trimming removed 5 bases from V and 4 bases from J; junction bases left unmatched: 7. This CDR3 has 14 amino acids. The germline V gene encodes CDR1 LNHDA and CDR2 SQIVND (reference sequence). DNA for the CDR3: TGTGCCAGTAGTCTGGGGACTAGTCATTACGAGCAGTACTTC. Its translation is CASSLGTSHYEQYF.